This is a list of T cell receptor beta chains from one sample in a study of T cells after yellow fever vaccination. TCRdb re-derived calls from the 5' RACE reads in MiXCR, one entry per CDR3 protein. The sample yields about 310,000 distinct CDR3 sequences, around 4% seen once. Sequencing used PBMCs, obtained on the day of the yellow fever booster vaccination. The origin of the receptors is a man between 18 and 35 years old who received the YFV17D yellow fever vaccine. CDR3s include the opening cysteine and the closing phenylalanine or tryptophan. The D gene is left open where the match is weak. Clone sizes are given selectively: once, few, many, or a class where the clone is expanded.

d_call j_call clone_size v_call cdr3_aa cdr3_nt
. TRBJ2-5 few TRBV5-4 CASSPLGTVETQYF TGTGCCAGCAGCCCCTTGGGAACAGTTGAGACCCAGTACTTC
. TRBJ2-7 many TRBV10-3 CAISESNGGSRYEQYF TGTGCCATCAGTGAGTCGAACGGGGGCAGTCGGTACGAGCAGTACTTC
. TRBJ2-1 few TRBV15 CATSDQSYNEQFF TGTGCCACCAGTGACCAGTCCTACAATGAGCAGTTCTTC
. TRBJ2-5 . TRBV5-1 CASSSVLEETQYF TGCGCCAGCAGCTCGGTACTAGAAGAGACCCAGTACTTC
. TRBJ1-4 few TRBV14 CASSARMGEEKLFF TGTGCCAGCAGCGCCCGCATGGGGGAGGAAAAACTGTTTTTT
. TRBJ1-1 many TRBV7-6 CASSLGYGTEAFF TGTGCCAGCAGCTTAGGGTACGGGACAGAAGCTTTCTTT
. TRBJ1-6 many TRBV7-2 CASSLAGGSPLHF TGTGCCAGCAGCTTAGCGGGCGGTTCACCCCTCCACTTT
. TRBJ2-3 many TRBV27 CASSLTVETQYF TGTGCCAGCAGTTTGACTGTGGAGACGCAGTATTTT
. TRBJ2-3 . TRBV6-2/TRBV6-3 CASSYGRASPSTDTQYF TGTGCCAGCAGTTACGGGCGAGCTAGCCCCAGCACAGATACGCAGTATTTT
. TRBJ1-2 . TRBV20-1 CSARQDLNYGYTF TGCAGTGCTCGACAGGATTTAAACTATGGCTACACCTTC
. TRBJ2-3 many TRBV5-1 CASSLSKVADTQYF TGCGCCAGCAGCTTGTCTAAGGTGGCAGATACGCAGTATTTT
TRBD2 TRBJ2-1 many TRBV4-2 CASSQDSGGPNEQFF TGTGCCAGCAGCCAAGATAGCGGGGGGCCCAATGAGCAGTTCTTC
. TRBJ2-3 many TRBV7-9 CASSYEANSPTDTQYF TGTGCCAGCAGCTACGAGGCGAACAGCCCCACAGATACGCAGTATTTT
. TRBJ1-2 many TRBV4-3 CASSQVTFGGYTF TGCGCCAGCAGCCAAGTCACATTCGGTGGCTACACCTTC
TRBD2 TRBJ2-1 many TRBV6-5 CASRAGRYNEQFF TGTGCCAGCAGAGCGGGACGCTACAATGAGCAGTTCTTC
. TRBJ2-3 few TRBV18 CASSHRDSTDTQYF TGTGCCAGCTCGCACCGGGACAGCACAGATACGCAGTATTTT
. TRBJ2-7 . TRBV7-9 CASSLSTLLGQQYF TGTGCCAGCAGCTTATCTACCTTATTGGGACAGCAGTACTTC
. TRBJ2-2 few TRBV12-3/TRBV12-4 CASSFVPGELFF TGTGCCAGCAGTTTTGTTCCCGGGGAGCTGTTTTTT
. TRBJ1-1 many TRBV7-9 CASSLAFGTEAFF TGTGCCAGCAGCTTAGCGTTCGGGACTGAAGCTTTCTTT
. TRBJ1-2 . TRBV10-3 CAITSSSWGYTF TGTGCCATCACCTCCAGTTCTTGGGGCTACACCTTC
. TRBJ2-6 . TRBV3-1 CASSQVIRPLTGANVLTF TGTGCCAGCAGCCAAGTAATACGTCCTCTTACTGGGGCCAACGTCCTGACTTTC
. TRBJ1-1 . TRBV3-1 CASSSTQGTEAFF TGTGCCAGCAGCTCAACACAGGGTACTGAAGCTTTCTTT
. TRBJ1-6 few TRBV20-1 CSARSDSSSPLHF TGCAGTGCTAGATCGGACAGTTCTTCACCCCTCCACTTT
. TRBJ1-5 . TRBV2 CASSEGGSGQPQHF TGTGCCAGCAGTGAAGGGGGGTCCGGGCAGCCCCAGCATTTT
. TRBJ1-2 many TRBV27 CASGPAAKGFGYTF TGTGCCAGCGGGCCCGCGGCTAAGGGTTTCGGCTACACCTTC
TRBD1 TRBJ1-6 many TRBV5-1 CASSFKGQGDSPLHF TGCGCCAGCAGCTTTAAGGGACAGGGGGATTCACCCCTCCACTTT
. TRBJ2-1 few TRBV24-1 CATSEPDRVFGNEQFF TGTGCCACCAGTGAACCTGACAGAGTTTTCGGGAATGAGCAGTTCTTC
. TRBJ1-1 many TRBV12-3/TRBV12-4 CASSPQKRDTEAFF TGTGCCAGCAGTCCCCAAAAGAGGGACACTGAAGCTTTCTTT
. TRBJ2-7 . TRBV9 CASSVWGIQGNEQYF TGTGCCAGCAGCGTATGGGGGATACAGGGAAACGAGCAGTACTTC
. TRBJ2-3 . TRBV15 CATSRDHQGSTDTQYF TGTGCCACCAGCAGAGATCACCAGGGGAGCACAGATACGCAGTATTTT
. TRBJ2-6 few TRBV19 CASRVSFSGANVLTF TGTGCCAGTAGAGTTAGCTTTTCTGGGGCCAACGTCCTGACTTTC
. TRBJ2-7 many TRBV27 CASSPVPTGYEQYF TGTGCCAGCAGCCCGGTGCCAACGGGCTACGAGCAGTACTTC
. TRBJ1-2 . TRBV6-2/TRBV6-3 CASSYSRGYTF TGTGCCAGCAGTTACTCACGGGGCTACACCTTC
. TRBJ1-1 . TRBV10-3 CAISEVSAPNTEAFF TGTGCCATCAGTGAGGTAAGCGCTCCGAACACTGAAGCTTTCTTT
TRBD2 TRBJ2-1 many TRBV20-1 CSASIRGGARYNEQFF TGCAGTGCTAGTATTCGCGGGGGGGCCCGGTACAATGAGCAGTTCTTC
TRBD1 TRBJ2-4 many TRBV6-2/TRBV6-3 CASSYRQGWAKNIQYF TGTGCCAGCAGTTACCGACAGGGATGGGCCAAAAACATTCAGTACTTC
. TRBJ2-5 many TRBV7-2 CASSLDRSQETQYF TGTGCCAGCAGCTTAGACCGAAGCCAAGAGACCCAGTACTTC
. TRBJ2-3 few TRBV28 CASTITPTDTQYF TGTGCCAGCACAATCACCCCCACAGATACGCAGTATTTT
. TRBJ1-2 . TRBV3-1 CASSRGQYGYTF TGTGCCAGCAGCCGCGGACAGTATGGCTACACCTTC